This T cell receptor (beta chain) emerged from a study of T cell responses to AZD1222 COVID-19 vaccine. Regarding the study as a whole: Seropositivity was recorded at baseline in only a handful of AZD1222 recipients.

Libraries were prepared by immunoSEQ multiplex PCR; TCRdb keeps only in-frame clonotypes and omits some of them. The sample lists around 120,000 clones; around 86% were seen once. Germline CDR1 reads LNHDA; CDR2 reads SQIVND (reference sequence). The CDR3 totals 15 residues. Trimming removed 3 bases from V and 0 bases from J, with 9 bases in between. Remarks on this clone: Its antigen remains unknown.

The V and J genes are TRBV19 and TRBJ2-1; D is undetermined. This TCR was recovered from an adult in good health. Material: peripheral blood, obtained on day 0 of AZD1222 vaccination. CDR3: CASSMGYLSYNEQFF. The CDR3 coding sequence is TGTGCCAGTAGTATGGGATACCTCTCCTACAATGAGCAGTTCTTC.